The rows below give T cell receptor beta chains drawn from one sample of a study of T cell responses to AZD1222 COVID-19 vaccine. Data came from immunoSEQ multiplex PCR; TCRdb stores just in-frame clones and leaves some out. The sample records 140,000 to 150,000 clones, under 95% being singletons. This sample comprised peripheral blood, obtained 28 days after the second dose of the MenACWY control vaccine. The receptors come from an adult who received the MenACWY meningococcal vaccine as a control. Each CDR3 is given with its conserved first and last residue. Each record gives: clone size, J gene, V gene, D gene, CDR3 DNA, CDR3 protein. The D gene is left open where the match is weak. Clone size is not always given. Where it is, it says once, few, many or a class for expanded clones.

clone_size: .
j_call: TRBJ1-1
v_call: TRBV7-2
d_call: .
cdr3_nt: TGTGCCAGCAGCTTGGGATATAGCTCAAACACTGAAGCTTTCTTT
cdr3_aa: CASSLGYSSNTEAFF

clone_size: .
j_call: TRBJ2-1
v_call: TRBV29-1
d_call: TRBD2
cdr3_nt: TGCAGCGTTGAAGGTTGGGCGGGGGTTGGTGAGCAGTTCTTC
cdr3_aa: CSVEGWAGVGEQFF

clone_size: .
j_call: TRBJ2-2
v_call: TRBV2
d_call: TRBD2
cdr3_nt: TGTGCCAGCAGTGAGGGACTAGGGGGCACCGGGGAGCTGTTTTTT
cdr3_aa: CASSEGLGGTGELFF

clone_size: .
j_call: TRBJ2-7
v_call: TRBV21-1
d_call: .
cdr3_nt: TGTGCCAGCAGACAGTGGGGTTGCGAGCAGTACTTC
cdr3_aa: CASRQWGCEQYF

clone_size: .
j_call: TRBJ1-5
v_call: TRBV30
d_call: .
cdr3_nt: TGTGCCTGGAGTACAGGCGGGACCGGGGGCCAGCATTTT
cdr3_aa: CAWSTGGTGGQHF

clone_size: .
j_call: TRBJ1-1
v_call: TRBV19
d_call: TRBD1
cdr3_nt: TGTGCCAGTAAAAACAGGGGTCAGAACACTGAAGCTTTCTTT
cdr3_aa: CASKNRGQNTEAFF

clone_size: once
j_call: TRBJ1-5
v_call: TRBV28
d_call: TRBD1
cdr3_nt: TGTGCCAGCAGCCTTTATGTCGGGACAGGAGATCAGCCCCAGCATTTT
cdr3_aa: CASSLYVGTGDQPQHF

clone_size: .
j_call: TRBJ1-1
v_call: TRBV10-3
d_call: .
cdr3_nt: TGTGCCATACAGGGACAATCGGACACTGAAGCTTTCTTT
cdr3_aa: CAIQGQSDTEAFF

clone_size: .
j_call: TRBJ2-7
v_call: TRBV2
d_call: TRBD1
cdr3_nt: TGTGCCAGTGGGACAGACCCCTACGAGCAGTACTTC
cdr3_aa: CASGTDPYEQYF

clone_size: .
j_call: TRBJ2-5
v_call: TRBV19
d_call: .
cdr3_nt: TGTGCCAGTAGTATAAACAGACAAGAGACCCAGTACTTC
cdr3_aa: CASSINRQETQYF

clone_size: .
j_call: TRBJ1-2
v_call: TRBV27
d_call: TRBD1
cdr3_nt: TGTGCCAGCAGCTGGACAGGGGGAATGTATGGCTACACCTTC
cdr3_aa: CASSWTGGMYGYTF

clone_size: .
j_call: TRBJ1-2
v_call: TRBV6-6
d_call: .
cdr3_nt: TGTGCCAGCAGTTACGCCGGGACGGCCAACTATGGCTACACCTTC
cdr3_aa: CASSYAGTANYGYTF

clone_size: .
j_call: TRBJ1-1
v_call: TRBV9
d_call: .
cdr3_nt: TGTGCCAGCAGCAGTACAGTGAACACTGAAGCTTTCTTT
cdr3_aa: CASSSTVNTEAFF

clone_size: .
j_call: TRBJ2-6
v_call: TRBV18
d_call: .
cdr3_nt: TGTGCCAGCCACCGCTCTGGGGCCAACGTCCTGACTTTC
cdr3_aa: CASHRSGANVLTF

clone_size: .
j_call: TRBJ1-2
v_call: TRBV7-2
d_call: TRBD1
cdr3_nt: TGTGCCAGCAGCTTAGAGACAGGGAGATATGGCTACACCTTC
cdr3_aa: CASSLETGRYGYTF

clone_size: once
j_call: TRBJ2-7
v_call: TRBV11-3
d_call: TRBD1
cdr3_nt: TGTGCCAGCAGCTTAGACTCTGGACAGGGGAATAAGCAGTACTTC
cdr3_aa: CASSLDSGQGNKQYF

clone_size: .
j_call: TRBJ1-5
v_call: TRBV19
d_call: .
cdr3_nt: TGTGCCAGTAGTAGCGGAGCAGGAGGCCGCAATCAGCCCCAGCATTTT
cdr3_aa: CASSSGAGGRNQPQHF

clone_size: .
j_call: TRBJ2-2
v_call: TRBV2
d_call: TRBD1
cdr3_nt: TGTGCCAGCAGAGCGCCGGGACAGGGGGCCGGGGAGCTGTTTTTT
cdr3_aa: CASRAPGQGAGELFF

clone_size: .
j_call: TRBJ1-5
v_call: TRBV28
d_call: .
cdr3_nt: TGTGCCAGCAGTCTACCTACAGAGTATAGCAATCAGCCCCAGCATTTT
cdr3_aa: CASSLPTEYSNQPQHF

clone_size: .
j_call: TRBJ2-4
v_call: TRBV19
d_call: TRBD2
cdr3_nt: TGTGCCAGTAGTCCATCGGGACTAGCGGACGCCAAAAACATTCAGTACTTC
cdr3_aa: CASSPSGLADAKNIQYF

clone_size: .
j_call: TRBJ1-6
v_call: TRBV14
d_call: TRBD1
cdr3_nt: TGTGCCAGCAGAGAACGCCCCCGGGACAGCGATTCACCCCTCCACTTT
cdr3_aa: CASRERPRDSDSPLHF

clone_size: .
j_call: TRBJ2-2
v_call: TRBV7-9
d_call: .
cdr3_nt: TGTGCCAGCAGCTTAGACACCGGGGAGCTGTTTTTT
cdr3_aa: CASSLDTGELFF

clone_size: .
j_call: TRBJ1-6
v_call: TRBV10-3
d_call: .
cdr3_nt: TGTGCCATCAGTGTCTCGGATTCACCCCTCCACTTT
cdr3_aa: CAISVSDSPLHF

clone_size: few
j_call: TRBJ2-2
v_call: TRBV18
d_call: .
cdr3_nt: TGTGCCAGCTCACCAGAGGGTTTGACCGGGGAGCTGTTTTTT
cdr3_aa: CASSPEGLTGELFF

clone_size: .
j_call: TRBJ1-6
v_call: TRBV7-2
d_call: .
cdr3_nt: TGTGCCAGCAGCCCGGACCCGGGAAATTCACCCCTCCACTTT
cdr3_aa: CASSPDPGNSPLHF

clone_size: .
j_call: TRBJ2-1
v_call: TRBV28
d_call: TRBD1
cdr3_nt: TGTGCCAGCAGTTTATCGCCCGACAGGGGCTCCTACAATGAGCAGTTCTTC
cdr3_aa: CASSLSPDRGSYNEQFF